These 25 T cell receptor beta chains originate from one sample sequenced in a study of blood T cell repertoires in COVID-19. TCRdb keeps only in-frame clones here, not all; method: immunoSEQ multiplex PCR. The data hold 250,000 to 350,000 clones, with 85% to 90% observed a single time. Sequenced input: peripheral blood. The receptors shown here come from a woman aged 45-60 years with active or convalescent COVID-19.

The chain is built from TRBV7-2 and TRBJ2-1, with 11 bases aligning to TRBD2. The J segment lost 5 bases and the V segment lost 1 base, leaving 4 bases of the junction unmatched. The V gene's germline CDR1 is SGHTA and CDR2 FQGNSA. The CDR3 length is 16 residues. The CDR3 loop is CASSLELAGGHNEQFF. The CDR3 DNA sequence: TGTGCCAGCAGCTTAGAGCTAGCGGGAGGCCACAATGAGCAGTTCTTC.

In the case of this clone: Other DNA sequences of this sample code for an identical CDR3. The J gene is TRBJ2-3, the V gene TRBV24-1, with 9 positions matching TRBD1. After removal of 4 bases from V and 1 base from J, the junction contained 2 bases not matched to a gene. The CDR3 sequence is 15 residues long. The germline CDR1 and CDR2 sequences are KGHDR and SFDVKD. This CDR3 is CATSDRTGGTDTQYF. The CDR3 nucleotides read TGTGCCACCAGTGACAGGACAGGGGGCACAGATACGCAGTATTTT.

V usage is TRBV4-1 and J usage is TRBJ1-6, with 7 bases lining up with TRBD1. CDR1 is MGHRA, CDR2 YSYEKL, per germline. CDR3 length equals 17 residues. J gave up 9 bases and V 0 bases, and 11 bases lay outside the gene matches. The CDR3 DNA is TGCGCCAGCAGCCAAGAGGGTAGACAGGGACCAAGTTCACCCCTCCACTTT. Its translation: CASSQEGRQGPSSPLHF.

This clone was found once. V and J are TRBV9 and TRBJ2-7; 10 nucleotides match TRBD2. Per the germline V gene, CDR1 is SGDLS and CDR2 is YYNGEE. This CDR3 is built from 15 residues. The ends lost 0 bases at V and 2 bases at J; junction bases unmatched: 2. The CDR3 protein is CASSVALAGAYEQYF. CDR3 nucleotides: TGTGCCAGCAGCGTAGCTCTAGCGGGAGCCTACGAGCAGTACTTC. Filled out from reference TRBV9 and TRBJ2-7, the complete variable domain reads DSGVTQTPKHLITATGQRVTLRCSPRSGDLSVYWYQQSLDQGLQFLIQYYNGEERAKGNILERFSAQQFPDLHSELNLSSLELGDSALYFCASSVALAGAYEQYFGPGTRLTVT.

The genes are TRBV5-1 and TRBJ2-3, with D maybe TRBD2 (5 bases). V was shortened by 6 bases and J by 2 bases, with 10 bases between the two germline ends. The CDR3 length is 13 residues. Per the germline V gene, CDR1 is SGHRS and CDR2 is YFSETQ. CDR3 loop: CASNGRVTDTQYF. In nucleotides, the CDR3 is TGCGCCAGCAACGGGCGGGTCACAGATACGCAGTATTTT.

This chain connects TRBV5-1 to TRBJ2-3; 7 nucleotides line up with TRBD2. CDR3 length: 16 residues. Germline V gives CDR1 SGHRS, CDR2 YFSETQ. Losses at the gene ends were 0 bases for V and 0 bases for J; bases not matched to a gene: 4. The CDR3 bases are TGCGCCAGCAGCTTGGTTCGGGGGGATAGCACAGATACGCAGTATTTT. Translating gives CASSLVRGDSTDTQYF.

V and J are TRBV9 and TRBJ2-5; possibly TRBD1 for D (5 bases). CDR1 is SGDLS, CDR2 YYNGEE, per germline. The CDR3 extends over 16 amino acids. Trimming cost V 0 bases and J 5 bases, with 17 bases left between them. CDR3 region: CASSVAPGIDGETQYF. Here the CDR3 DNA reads TGTGCCAGCAGCGTAGCTCCAGGGATCGATGGGGAGACCCAGTACTTC.

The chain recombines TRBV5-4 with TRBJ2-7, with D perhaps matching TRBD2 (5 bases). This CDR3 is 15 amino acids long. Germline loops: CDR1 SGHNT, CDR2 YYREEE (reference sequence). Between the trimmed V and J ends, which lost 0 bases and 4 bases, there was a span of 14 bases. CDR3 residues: CASSLGAGIPYEQYF. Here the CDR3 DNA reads TGTGCCAGCAGCTTGGGAGCCGGGATCCCTTACGAGCAGTACTTC. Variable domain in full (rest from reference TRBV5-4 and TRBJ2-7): ETGVTQSPTHLIKTRGQQVTLRCSSQSGHNTVSWYQQALGQGPQFIFQYYREEENGRGNFPPRFSGLQFPNYSSELNVNALELDDSALYLCASSLGAGIPYEQYFGPGTRLTVT.

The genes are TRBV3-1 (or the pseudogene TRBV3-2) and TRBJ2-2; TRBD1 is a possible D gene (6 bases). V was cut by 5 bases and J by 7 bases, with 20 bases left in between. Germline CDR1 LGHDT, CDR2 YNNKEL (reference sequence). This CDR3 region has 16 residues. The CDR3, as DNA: TGTGCCAGCAGCTACAGGGTAACCTTGATGGGCGGGGAGCTGTTTTTT. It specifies CASSYRVTLMGGELFF.

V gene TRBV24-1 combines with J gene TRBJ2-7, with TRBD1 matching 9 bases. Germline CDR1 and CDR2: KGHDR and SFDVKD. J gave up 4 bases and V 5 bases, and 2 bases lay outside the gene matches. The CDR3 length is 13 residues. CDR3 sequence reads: CATSADRGYEQYF. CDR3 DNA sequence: TGTGCCACCAGTGCGGACAGGGGATACGAGCAGTACTTC.

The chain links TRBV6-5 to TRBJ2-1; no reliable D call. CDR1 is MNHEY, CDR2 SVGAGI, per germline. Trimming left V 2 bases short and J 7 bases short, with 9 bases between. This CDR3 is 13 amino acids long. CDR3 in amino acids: CASSYSPRNEQFF. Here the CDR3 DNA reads TGTGCCAGCAGTTACAGTCCTCGGAATGAGCAGTTCTTC.

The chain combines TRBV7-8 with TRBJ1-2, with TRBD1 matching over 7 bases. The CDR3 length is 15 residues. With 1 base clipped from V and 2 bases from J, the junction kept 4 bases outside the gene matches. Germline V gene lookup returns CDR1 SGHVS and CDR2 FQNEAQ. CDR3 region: CASSLEDRFNYGYTF. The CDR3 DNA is TGTGCCAGCAGCTTAGAGGACAGGTTCAACTATGGCTACACCTTC.

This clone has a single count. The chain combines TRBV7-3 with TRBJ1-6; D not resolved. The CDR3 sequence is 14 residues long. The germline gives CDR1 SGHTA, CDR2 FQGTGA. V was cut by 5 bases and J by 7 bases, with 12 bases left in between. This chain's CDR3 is CASSTQGGNSPLHF. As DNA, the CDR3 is TGTGCCAGCAGCACGCAAGGCGGGAATTCACCCCTCCACTTT. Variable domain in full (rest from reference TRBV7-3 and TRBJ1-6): GAGVSQTPSNKVTEKGKYVELRCDPISGHTALYWYRQSLGQGPEFLIYFQGTGAADDSGLPNDRFFAVRPEGSVSTLKIQRTERGDSAVYLCASSTQGGNSPLHFGNGTRLTVT.

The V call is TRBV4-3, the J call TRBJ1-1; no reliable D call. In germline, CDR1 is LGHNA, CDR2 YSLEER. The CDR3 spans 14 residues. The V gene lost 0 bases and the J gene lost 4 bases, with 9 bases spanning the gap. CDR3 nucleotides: TGCGCCAGCAGCCAAGATACGGGTTCCACTGAAGCTTTCTTT. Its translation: CASSQDTGSTEAFF.

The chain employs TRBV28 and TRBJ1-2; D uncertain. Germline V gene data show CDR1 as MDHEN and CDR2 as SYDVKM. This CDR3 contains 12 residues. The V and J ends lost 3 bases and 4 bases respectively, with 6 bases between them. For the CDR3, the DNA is TGTGCCAGCAGTTTCAGTTCCTATGGCTACACCTTC. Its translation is CASSFSSYGYTF.

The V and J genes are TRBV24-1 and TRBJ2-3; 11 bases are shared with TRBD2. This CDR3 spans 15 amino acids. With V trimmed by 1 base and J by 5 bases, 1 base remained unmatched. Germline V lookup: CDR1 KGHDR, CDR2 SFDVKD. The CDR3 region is CATSDLTSGGDTQYF. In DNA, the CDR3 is TGTGCCACCAGTGATTTAACTAGCGGGGGAGATACGCAGTATTTT.

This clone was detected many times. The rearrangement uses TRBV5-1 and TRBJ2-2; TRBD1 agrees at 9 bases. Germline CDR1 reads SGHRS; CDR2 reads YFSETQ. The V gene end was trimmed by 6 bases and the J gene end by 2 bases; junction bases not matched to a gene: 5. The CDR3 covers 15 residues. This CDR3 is CASTLQGANTGELFF. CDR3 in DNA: TGCGCCAGCACGTTACAGGGGGCAAACACCGGGGAGCTGTTTTTT.

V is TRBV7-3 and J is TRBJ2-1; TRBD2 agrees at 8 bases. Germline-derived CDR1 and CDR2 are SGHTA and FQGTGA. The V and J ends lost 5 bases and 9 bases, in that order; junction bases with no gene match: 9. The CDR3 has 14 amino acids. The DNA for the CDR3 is TGTGCCAGCAGCCCCGGGACTAGGTCGGGTGAGCAGTTCTTC. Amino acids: CASSPGTRSGEQFF.

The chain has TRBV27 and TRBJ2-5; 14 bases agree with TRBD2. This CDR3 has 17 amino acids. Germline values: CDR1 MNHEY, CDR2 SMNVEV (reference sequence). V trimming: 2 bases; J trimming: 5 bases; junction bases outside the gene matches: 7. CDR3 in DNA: TGTGCCAGCAGTTTAGAAGGGAGACTAGCGGGGGGGGAGACCCAGTACTTC. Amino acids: CASSLEGRLAGGETQYF.

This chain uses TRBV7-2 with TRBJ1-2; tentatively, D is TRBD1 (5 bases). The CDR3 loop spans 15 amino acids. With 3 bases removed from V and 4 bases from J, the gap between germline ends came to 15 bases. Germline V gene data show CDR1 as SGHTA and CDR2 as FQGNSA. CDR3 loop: CASSFQGYSTYGYTF. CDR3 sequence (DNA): TGTGCCAGCAGCTTTCAGGGATACAGTACCTATGGCTACACCTTC.

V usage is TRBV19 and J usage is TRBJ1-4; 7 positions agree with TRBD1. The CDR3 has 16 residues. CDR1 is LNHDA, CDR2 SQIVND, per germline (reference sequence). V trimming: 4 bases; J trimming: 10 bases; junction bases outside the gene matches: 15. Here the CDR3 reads CASSNQLTGSFGKLFF. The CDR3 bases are TGTGCCAGTAGTAACCAGTTGACAGGGTCTTTTGGAAAACTGTTTTTT. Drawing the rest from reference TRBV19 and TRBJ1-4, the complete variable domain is DGGITQSPKYLFRKEGQNVTLSCEQNLNHDAMYWYRQDPGQGLRLIYYSQIVNDFQKGDIAEGYSVSREKKESFPLTVTSAQKNPTAFYLCASSNQLTGSFGKLFFGSGTQLSVL.

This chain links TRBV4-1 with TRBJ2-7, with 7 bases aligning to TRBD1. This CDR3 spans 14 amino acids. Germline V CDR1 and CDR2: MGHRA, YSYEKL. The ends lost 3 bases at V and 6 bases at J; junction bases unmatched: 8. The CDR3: CASSHLPGQTEQYF. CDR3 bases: TGCGCCAGCAGCCATCTTCCGGGACAGACCGAGCAGTACTTC.

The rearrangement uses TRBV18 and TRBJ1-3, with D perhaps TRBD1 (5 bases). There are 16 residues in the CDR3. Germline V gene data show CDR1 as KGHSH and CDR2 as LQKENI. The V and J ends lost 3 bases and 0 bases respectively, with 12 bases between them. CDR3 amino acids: CASSPRDRSSGNTIYF. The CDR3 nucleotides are TGTGCCAGCTCACCGCGGGACCGAAGCTCTGGAAACACCATATATTTT.

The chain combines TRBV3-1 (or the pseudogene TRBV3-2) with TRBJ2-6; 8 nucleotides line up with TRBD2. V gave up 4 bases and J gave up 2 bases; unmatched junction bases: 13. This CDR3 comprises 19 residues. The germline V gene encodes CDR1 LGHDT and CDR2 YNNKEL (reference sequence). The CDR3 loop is CASSPKVLAGLAGANVLTF. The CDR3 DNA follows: TGTGCCAGCAGCCCAAAGGTCCTAGCGGGCCTTGCTGGGGCCAACGTCCTGACTTTC.

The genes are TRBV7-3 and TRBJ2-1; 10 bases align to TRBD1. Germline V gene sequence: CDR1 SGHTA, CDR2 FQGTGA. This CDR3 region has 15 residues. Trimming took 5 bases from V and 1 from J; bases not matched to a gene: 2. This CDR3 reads CASSRQGASYNEQFF. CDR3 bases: TGTGCCAGCAGCCGACAGGGGGCGTCCTACAATGAGCAGTTCTTC.